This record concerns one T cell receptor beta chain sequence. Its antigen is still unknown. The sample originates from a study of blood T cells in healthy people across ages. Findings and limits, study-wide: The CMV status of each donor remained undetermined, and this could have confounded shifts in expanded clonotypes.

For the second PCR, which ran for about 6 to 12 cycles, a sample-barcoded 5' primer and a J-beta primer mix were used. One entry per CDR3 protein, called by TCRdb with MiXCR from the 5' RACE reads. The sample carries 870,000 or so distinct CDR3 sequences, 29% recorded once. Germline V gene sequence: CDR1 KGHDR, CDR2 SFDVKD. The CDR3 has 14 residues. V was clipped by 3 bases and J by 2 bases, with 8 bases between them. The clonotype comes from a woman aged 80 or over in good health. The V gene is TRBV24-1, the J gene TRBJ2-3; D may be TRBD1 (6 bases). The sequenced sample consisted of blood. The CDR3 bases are TGTGCCACCAGTGATAGGACAGTCACAGATACGCAGTATTTT. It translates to CATSDRTVTDTQYF.